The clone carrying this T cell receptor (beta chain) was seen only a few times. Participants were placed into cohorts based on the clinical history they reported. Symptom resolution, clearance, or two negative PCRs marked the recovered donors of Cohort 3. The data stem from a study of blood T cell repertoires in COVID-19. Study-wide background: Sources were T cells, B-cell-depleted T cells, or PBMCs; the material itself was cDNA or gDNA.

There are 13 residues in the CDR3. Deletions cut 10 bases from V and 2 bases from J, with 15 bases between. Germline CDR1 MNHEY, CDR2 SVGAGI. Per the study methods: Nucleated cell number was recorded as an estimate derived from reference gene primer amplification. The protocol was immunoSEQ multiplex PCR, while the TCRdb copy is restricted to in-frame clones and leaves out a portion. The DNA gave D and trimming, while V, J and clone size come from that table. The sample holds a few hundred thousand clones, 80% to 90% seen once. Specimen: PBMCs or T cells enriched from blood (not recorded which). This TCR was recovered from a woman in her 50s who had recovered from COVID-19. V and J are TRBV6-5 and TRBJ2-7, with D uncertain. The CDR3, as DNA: TGTGCCACCCTTTCAGAGGCACCCTACGAGCAGTACTTC. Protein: CATLSEAPYEQYF.